The 8 T cell receptor beta chains presented below share a single source sample, sequenced in a study of T cell repertoires in cytomegalovirus infection (dated by TCRdb to between 2018 and 2021). Sequencing relied on an Illumina HiSeq 1500. TCRdb reran the public reads through fastp at Q25 and MiXCR, keeping productive beta chains. Under each unique CDR3 protein, matching rows form one entry showing the most common genes and DNA. The sample records about 600,000 distinct CDR3 sequences, 20% to 25% of which are singletons. The biggest ten clones account for 6.5% to 10% of the sample. The sequencing sample was made of CD8+ T cells from PBMCs. These receptors came from a human donor in good health (CMV status not recorded). Some clones in this sample may be carry-over from other donors' samples.

This clonotype was seen more than once but under ten times. This sequence joins TRBV7-3 and TRBJ2-5, with a tentative D call TRBD2 (6 bases). Trimming removed 6 bases from V and 4 bases from J, with 12 bases in between. Germline-derived CDR1 and CDR2 are SGHTA and FQGTGA. The CDR3 loop spans 13 amino acids. CDR3 DNA: TGTGCCAGCAGTTCCGTGGGGGGAGAGACCCAGTACTTC. It yields the protein CASSSVGGETQYF.

The J gene is TRBJ2-3, the V gene TRBV6-2 or TRBV6-3; D is possibly TRBD1 (5 bases). Trimming stripped 2 bases from V and 2 bases from J, with 8 bases between. The CDR3 totals 14 residues. Germline V gene lookup returns CDR1 MNHEY and CDR2 SVGEGT. CDR3 sequence reads: CASSYQGSTDTQYF. The CDR3 bases are TGTGCCAGCAGTTACCAGGGATCCACAGATACGCAGTATTTT.

This chain links TRBV12-3 or TRBV12-4 with TRBJ2-1; 7 positions match TRBD2. CDR3 length equals 16 residues. With V trimmed by 4 bases and J by 5 bases, 11 bases remained unmatched. For the CDR3, the DNA is TGTGCCAGCAGTTCGCCTCTAGCGGCGGAGAACAATGAGCAGTTCTTC. This translates into CASSSPLAAENNEQFF.

The CDR3 bases are TGTGCCAGCAGTTTATGGGAACAGAACACTGAAGCTTTCTTT. Its protein product is CASSLWEQNTEAFF. J is TRBJ1-1 and V is TRBV28; D unclear. This CDR3 is built from 14 residues. Trimming pared 0 bases from V and 1 base from J, leaving 6 bases between. Germline V CDR1 and CDR2: MDHEN, SYDVKM. Drawing the rest from reference TRBV28 and TRBJ1-1, the complete variable domain is DVKVTQSSRYLVKRTGEKVFLECVQDMDHENMFWYRQDPGLGLRLIYFSYDVKMKEKGDIPEGYSVSREKKERFSLILESASTNQTSMYLCASSLWEQNTEAFFGQGTRLTVV.

The rearrangement joins TRBV20-1 to TRBJ2-7; 9 positions agree with TRBD1. The J segment lost 2 bases and the V segment lost 0 bases, leaving 5 bases of the junction unmatched. This CDR3 has 15 residues. The germline V gene has CDR1 DFQATT and CDR2 SNEGSKA (reference sequence). The CDR3 DNA reads TGCAGTGCTAGAGAAACCGGGACAGGGCCCTACGAGCAGTACGTC. It is translated as CSARETGTGPYEQYV.

This CDR3 reads CASSLPLGLGYGYTF. The CDR3 DNA follows: TGTGCCAGCAGTTTACCTCTGGGACTCGGCTATGGCTACACCTTC. This chain links TRBV28 with TRBJ1-2; possible D gene TRBD1, 5 bases. The CDR3 is 15 residues long. The germline V gene has CDR1 MDHEN and CDR2 SYDVKM. Trimming removed 2 bases from V and 4 bases from J, with 14 bases in between.

This clonotype was picked up a small number of times. This chain connects TRBV6-5 to TRBJ1-5; the D gene is possibly TRBD1 (5 bases). The CDR3 sequence is 13 residues long. The V gene lost 6 bases and the J gene lost 3 bases, with 9 bases spanning the gap. Germline V gene lookup returns CDR1 MNHEY and CDR2 SVGAGI. CDR3 DNA: TGTGCCAGCAGGGCAGGGATCAATCAGCCCCAGCATTTT. This codes for CASRAGINQPQHF.

This chain uses TRBV29-1 with TRBJ2-7, with 7 positions matching TRBD1. Germline values: CDR1 SQVTM, CDR2 ANQGSEA. Trimming at V came to 4 bases and at J to 0 bases, leaving 3 bases not matched to a gene. CDR3 length: 13 amino acids. For the CDR3, the DNA is TGCAGCGTTGGCCGGGACAGCTCCTACGAGCAGTACTTC. Translation gives CSVGRDSSYEQYF.